Presented here are 23 T cell receptor beta chains from one specimen sequenced in a study of T-cell memory formation after mild COVID-19. TCRdb re-derived calls from the 5' RACE reads in MiXCR, one entry per CDR3 protein. Here the sample spans around 530,000 distinct CDR3 sequences, roughly a fifth being singletons. Sequencing input: PBMCs or a T cell subset sorted from them (not recorded which). The receptors derive from an adult woman who had mild COVID-19 (a few samples of this study predate the infection). Cell type and time point are not known.

This clonotype was recorded a few times. J is TRBJ2-1 and V is TRBV4-2; weak D call: TRBD2 (5 bases). Germline V CDR1 and CDR2: LGHNA, YNFKEQ. This CDR3 is 14 amino acids long. The V and J ends lost 1 base and 4 bases respectively, with 8 bases between them. CDR3 residues: CASSQGSAYNEQFF. The CDR3 DNA sequence: TGTGCCAGCAGCCAAGGTAGCGCGTACAATGAGCAGTTCTTC.

This clonotype was picked up a small number of times. The V call is TRBV6-5, the J call TRBJ2-5, with D hard to call. This CDR3 contains 14 residues. Germline V lookup: CDR1 MNHEY, CDR2 SVGAGI. V shed 7 bases and J shed 2 bases, with 14 bases lying between them. CDR3 sequence (DNA): TGTGCCAGCACCCAGAATGAAAGACAAGAGACCCAGTACTTC. It yields the protein CASTQNERQETQYF.

The chain uses TRBV7-9 and TRBJ2-1; D may match TRBD1 or TRBD2 (6 bases each). This CDR3 is built from 14 residues. Trimming cost V 4 bases and J 5 bases, with 12 bases left between them. Germline values: CDR1 SEHNR, CDR2 FQNEAQ (reference sequence). As DNA, the CDR3 is TGTGCCAGCAGCTACCCGGGGGCACACAATGAGCAGTTCTTC. Translating gives CASSYPGAHNEQFF.

The CDR3 DNA reads as TGTGCCAGCAGTATTATCCCCTGGGCTAGCGGGGAAGAAGAGACCCAGTACTTC. It translates to CASSIIPWASGEEETQYF. The gene calls are TRBV12-3 or TRBV12-4 and TRBJ2-5; 9 nucleotides match TRBD2. The length of the CDR3 is 18 residues. J gave up 3 bases and V 5 bases, and 16 bases lay outside the gene matches.

This clonotype was seen a few times. The chain joins TRBV7-9 to TRBJ2-1, with D maybe TRBD2 (6 bases). The CDR3 contains 13 residues. Trimming removed 1 base from V and 10 bases from J, with 11 bases in between. The germline gives CDR1 SEHNR, CDR2 FQNEAQ (reference sequence). The CDR3: CASSLGSAGEQFF. CDR3 nucleotide sequence: TGTGCCAGCAGCTTAGGCTCTGCGGGGGAGCAGTTCTTC.

This chain joins TRBV6-5 and TRBJ1-4; perhaps TRBD1 as D (5 bases). V lost 6 bases and J lost 6, with 17 bases in between. The CDR3 has 15 amino acids. Germline CDR1 MNHEY, CDR2 SVGAGI. The DNA of the CDR3 is TGTGCCAGCAGCTCCCGACAGCGGTGGGATGAAAAACTGTTTTTT. Protein: CASSSRQRWDEKLFF.

This chain links TRBV5-5 with TRBJ2-3; D possibly corresponds to TRBD2 (6 bases). Germline loops: CDR1 SGHKS, CDR2 YYEKEE (reference sequence). This CDR3 has 14 amino acids. V gave up 3 bases and J gave up 4 bases, with 12 bases separating them. CDR3 region: CASSSEWGADTQYF. The CDR3 DNA sequence: TGTGCCAGCAGCTCGGAGTGGGGGGCAGATACGCAGTATTTT. Together with reference TRBV5-5 and TRBJ2-3, the CDR3 gives the full variable domain: DAGVTQSPTHLIKTRGQQVTLRCSPISGHKSVSWYQQVLGQGPQFIFQYYEKEERGRGNFPDRFSARQFPNYSSELNVNALLLGDSALYLCASSSEWGADTQYFGPGTRLTVL.

This clonotype showed up just a few times. The chain employs TRBV9 and TRBJ2-7; tentatively, D is TRBD2 (5 bases). The CDR3 runs 16 residues. The V gene's germline CDR1 is SGDLS and CDR2 YYNGEE. The V end lost 0 bases, the J end lost 2 bases, and 15 bases lay between the germline ends. The CDR3 protein is CASSVDSRSGAYEQYF. The CDR3 bases are TGTGCCAGCAGCGTAGATTCCAGGTCCGGGGCCTACGAGCAGTACTTC.

V is TRBV7-2 and J is TRBJ2-1; TRBD2 matches 10 bases. J was trimmed by 4 bases and V by 5 bases; bases with no gene match: 5. Per germline, CDR1 SGHTA and CDR2 FQGNSA. This CDR3 spans 15 amino acids. Here the CDR3 DNA reads TGTGCCAGCAGCACGAGCGGGGGGGCTTACAATGAGCAGTTCTTC. It translates to CASSTSGGAYNEQFF.

The CDR3: CASGGSGTGYEKLFF. The CDR3 coding sequence is TGTGCCAGCGGGGGGTCCGGGACAGGGTATGAAAAACTGTTTTTT. This chain joins TRBV6-5 and TRBJ1-4; 9 nucleotides line up with TRBD1. V dropped 8 bases and J dropped 6; count of bases not matched to a gene: 10. Germline V CDR1 and CDR2: MNHEY, SVGAGI. The CDR3 covers 15 residues.

The chain uses TRBV10-3 and TRBJ2-7; D remains ambiguous. Germline lookup yields CDR1 ENHRY and CDR2 SYGVKD. V lost 6 bases, J lost 3 bases, and 12 bases lay in between. The CDR3 covers 13 residues. The CDR3 coding sequence is TGTGCCATCAGCTTCGGTGAAAACTACGAGCAGTACTTC. Amino acid sequence: CAISFGENYEQYF.

The chain carries TRBV5-1 and TRBJ1-1; no clear D gene. Germline V gene lookup returns CDR1 SGHRS and CDR2 YFSETQ. This CDR3 comprises 15 residues. V lost 0 bases to trimming and J lost 8 bases, with 17 bases between them. CDR3 DNA sequence: TGCGCCAGCAGCTTGGCCTGGGGAGACGCGACAGAAGCTTTCTTT. Its protein is CASSLAWGDATEAFF.

This clonotype has a count of ten or more. J is TRBJ2-7 and V is TRBV7-9; D is ambiguous. The length of the CDR3 is 12 residues. V lost 2 bases and J lost 3, with 5 bases in between. Germline V lookup: CDR1 SEHNR, CDR2 FQNEAQ (reference sequence). The DNA of the CDR3 is TGTGCCAGCAGCTTAAGGGACTACGAGCAGTACTTC. Protein: CASSLRDYEQYF.

This clonotype was found a few times. The chain couples TRBV7-9 to TRBJ2-3, with a tentative D call TRBD2 (5 bases). Germline V gives CDR1 SEHNR, CDR2 FQNEAQ (reference sequence). V lost 5 bases and J lost 4, with 22 bases in between. The CDR3 extends over 17 amino acids. The CDR3 bases are TGTGCCAGCAGCCCCTGGGTGCGGGCAACTCAGTCAGATACGCAGTATTTT. Translating it yields CASSPWVRATQSDTQYF. Full variable domain (outside the CDR3, taken from reference TRBV7-9 and TRBJ2-3): DTGVSQNPRHKITKRGQNVTFRCDPISEHNRLYWYRQTLGQGPEFLTYFQNEAQLEKSRLLSDRFSAERPKGSFSTLEIQRTEQGDSAMYLCASSPWVRATQSDTQYFGPGTRLTVL.

The V and J genes are TRBV18 and TRBJ2-1; 8 positions agree with TRBD2. Germline assignment: CDR1 KGHSH and CDR2 LQKENI. CDR3 length equals 14 residues. J was trimmed by 7 bases and V by 4 bases; bases with no gene match: 6. The CDR3 nucleotides read TGTGCCAGCTCACTTATACTAGCGGAAAATGAGCAGTTCTTC. This translates into CASSLILAENEQFF. The full variable domain, with the rest looked up from reference TRBV18 and TRBJ2-1, is NAGVMQNPRHLVRRRGQEARLRCSPMKGHSHVYWYRQLPEEGLKFMVYLQKENIIDESGMPKERFSAEFPKEGPSILRIQQVVRGDSAAYFCASSLILAENEQFFGPGTRLTVL.

This clonotype appeared a few times. V is TRBV7-9 and J is TRBJ2-2; TRBD2 is a possible D gene (5 bases). V lost 6 bases to trimming and J lost 3 bases, with 14 bases between them. Germline V gene sequence: CDR1 SEHNR, CDR2 FQNEAQ (reference sequence). This CDR3 has 15 amino acids. For the CDR3, the DNA is TGTGCCAGCAGTACTAGGAAGGAGGACACCGGGGAGCTGTTTTTT. This gives the protein CASSTRKEDTGELFF.

This clonotype has at least ten counts. The rearrangement uses TRBV12-3 or TRBV12-4 and TRBJ2-1; no definite D call. Trimming removed 3 bases from V and 9 bases from J, with 24 bases in between. This CDR3 comprises 17 residues. CDR3 amino acids: CASSFRFMTEVHGEQFF. DNA for the CDR3: TGTGCCAGCAGTTTCAGATTTATGACCGAGGTCCATGGTGAGCAGTTCTTC.

This clonotype was observed a few times. J is TRBJ1-1 and V is TRBV7-9, with D tentatively TRBD1 (6 bases). Germline V gene sequence: CDR1 SEHNR, CDR2 FQNEAQ (reference sequence). The CDR3 sequence is 15 residues long. V lost 3 bases and J lost 1, with 12 bases in between. CDR3 nucleotides: TGTGCCAGCAGCTTTGGACAGCCGACGAACACTGAAGCTTTCTTT. It encodes CASSFGQPTNTEAFF.

This chain uses TRBV5-5 with TRBJ2-7; the D is unclear. Trimming pared 3 bases from V and 4 bases from J, leaving 11 bases between. The germline gives CDR1 SGHKS, CDR2 YYEKEE (reference sequence). The CDR3 is 13 amino acids. The CDR3, as DNA: TGTGCCAGCAGCTCAGGCTCGGGTTACGAGCAGTACTTC. Encoded protein: CASSSGSGYEQYF. The complete variable domain, with remaining parts taken from reference TRBV5-5 and TRBJ2-7, reads DAGVTQSPTHLIKTRGQQVTLRCSPISGHKSVSWYQQVLGQGPQFIFQYYEKEERGRGNFPDRFSARQFPNYSSELNVNALLLGDSALYLCASSSGSGYEQYFGPGTRLTVT.

This clonotype has just a few counts. The chain joins TRBV12-3 or TRBV12-4 to TRBJ2-6; the D gene is possibly TRBD1 (8 bases). The germline V and J ends were trimmed by 8 bases and 0 bases, with 23 bases remaining between them. This CDR3 comprises 19 residues. In nucleotides, the CDR3 is TGTGCCAGCCTAGTTCCGGGGGGACAGGCTAACTCTGGGGCCAACGTCCTGACTTTC. Amino acids: CASLVPGGQANSGANVLTF.

This sequence joins TRBV9 and TRBJ2-1; 9 nucleotides align to TRBD2. Germline V lookup: CDR1 SGDLS, CDR2 YYNGEE. The CDR3 length is 15 residues. V shed 3 bases and J 3 bases; nucleotides not matched to a gene: 4. CDR3 residues: CASSALTSGYNEQFF. The DNA of the CDR3 is TGTGCCAGCAGCGCACTGACTAGCGGCTACAATGAGCAGTTCTTC.

The chain links TRBV7-8 to TRBJ1-4; 10 bases are shared with TRBD1. Germline V gene data show CDR1 as SGHVS and CDR2 as FQNEAQ. V lost 4 bases to trimming and J lost 7 bases; unmatched junction nucleotides: 6. The CDR3 has 15 amino acids. The CDR3 DNA reads as TGTGCCAGCAGCTCGGGACAGGGGTGGGCTGAAAAACTGTTTTTT. It translates to CASSSGQGWAEKLFF.

This chain uses TRBV18 with TRBJ2-7; the match to TRBD1 covers 10 bases. Germline V lookup: CDR1 KGHSH, CDR2 LQKENI. J lost 6 bases, V lost 3 bases, and 8 bases had no gene match. The CDR3 spans 15 residues. CDR3 coding DNA: TGTGCCAGCTCACCCCTCGGGACAGGGGTTGCCGAGCAGTACTTC. It translates to CASSPLGTGVAEQYF.